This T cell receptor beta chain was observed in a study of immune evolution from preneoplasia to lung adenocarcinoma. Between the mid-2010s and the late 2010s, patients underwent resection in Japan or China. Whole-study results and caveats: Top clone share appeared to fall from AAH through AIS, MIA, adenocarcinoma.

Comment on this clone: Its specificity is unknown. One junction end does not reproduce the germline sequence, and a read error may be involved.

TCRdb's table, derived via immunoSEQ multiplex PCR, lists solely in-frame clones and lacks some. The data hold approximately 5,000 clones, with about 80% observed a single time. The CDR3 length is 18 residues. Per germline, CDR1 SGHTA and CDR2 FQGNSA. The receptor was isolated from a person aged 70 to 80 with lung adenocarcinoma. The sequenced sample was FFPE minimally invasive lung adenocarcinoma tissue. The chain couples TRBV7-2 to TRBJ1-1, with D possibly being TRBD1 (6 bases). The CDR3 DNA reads TGTGCCAGCAGCTTTGGGGGGCGGGGCAACGGCATGAACATTGAAGCTTTCTTT. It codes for CASSFGGRGNGMNIEAFF.